Listed below are T cell receptor beta chains from one sample, sequenced in a study of shared clonotypes between healthy human individuals. TCRdb keeps only in-frame clones here, not all; method: immunoSEQ multiplex PCR. This table has about 600,000 clones, less than 98% appearing once. The sample consisted of naive CD4+ T cells sorted from blood. The receptors here all came from a woman in her 30s in good health. The CDR3 runs from the conserved cysteine through the conserved F or W. A D gene is named only where the DNA matches it firmly. Size is omitted from some rows. Given values are once, few, many or a class for expanded clones.

CDR3 DNA: TGTGCCAGCAGCGTAGGAGTAGCGGGAGAACAAGAGACCCAGTACTTC; CDR3 protein: CASSVGVAGEQETQYF; J gene: TRBJ2-5; D gene: TRBD2; V gene: TRBV9; clone size: -
CDR3 DNA: TGTGCCAGCAGTTTAAGCGGGGGCCCGAACACTGAAGCTTTCTTT; CDR3 protein: CASSLSGGPNTEAFF; J gene: TRBJ1-1; D gene: -; V gene: TRBV28; clone size: -
CDR3 DNA: TGTGCCAGCACCAAGTCCGGGACAGGGTACACAGATACGCAGTATTTT; CDR3 protein: CASTKSGTGYTDTQYF; J gene: TRBJ2-3; D gene: TRBD1; V gene: TRBV6-6; clone size: -
CDR3 DNA: TGTGCCAGCAGTACGACAGGGGGTCGGAGCTATGGCTACACCTTC; CDR3 protein: CASSTTGGRSYGYTF; J gene: TRBJ1-2; D gene: TRBD1; V gene: TRBV28; clone size: once
CDR3 DNA: TGCGCCAGCAACCGCTCACGCGGGGGAGGCTCTGGGGCCAACGTCCTGACTTTC; CDR3 protein: CASNRSRGGGSGANVLTF; J gene: TRBJ2-6; D gene: TRBD2; V gene: TRBV4-1; clone size: -
CDR3 DNA: TGTGCCAGCACTGGTGGGTCAGGGGTGGCCGGGGAGCTGTTTTTT; CDR3 protein: CASTGGSGVAGELFF; J gene: TRBJ2-2; D gene: -; V gene: TRBV27; clone size: -
CDR3 DNA: TGTGCCAGCAGCCATAGGACTAGCGGGAGGGTTGCAGAGCAGTACTTC; CDR3 protein: CASSHRTSGRVAEQYF; J gene: TRBJ2-7; D gene: TRBD2; V gene: TRBV5-6; clone size: -
CDR3 DNA: TGCGCCAGCAGCGGGCGGGAAGATTCGGGCACTGAAGCTTTCTTT; CDR3 protein: CASSGREDSGTEAFF; J gene: TRBJ1-1; D gene: -; V gene: TRBV5-1; clone size: -
CDR3 DNA: TGTGCCTGGGCACGAGATTCCTACGAGCAGTACTTC; CDR3 protein: CAWARDSYEQYF; J gene: TRBJ2-7; D gene: -; V gene: TRBV30; clone size: -
CDR3 DNA: TGTGCCAGCAGTCCCGGGACTAGTCCGTTCTTC; CDR3 protein: CASSPGTSPFF; J gene: TRBJ2-1; D gene: TRBD2; V gene: TRBV7-9; clone size: -
CDR3 DNA: TGCGCCAGCAGCTTTCCGGGGCCCCCCGACAATGAGCAGTTCTTC; CDR3 protein: CASSFPGPPDNEQFF; J gene: TRBJ2-1; D gene: -; V gene: TRBV5-1; clone size: once
CDR3 DNA: TGTGCCAGTAGTATTTACACTAGCGGGCCAGATACGCAGTATTTT; CDR3 protein: CASSIYTSGPDTQYF; J gene: TRBJ2-3; D gene: TRBD2; V gene: TRBV19; clone size: -
CDR3 DNA: TGTGCCAGCAGCCAAGGGACAGGGAAAAACATTCAGTACTTC; CDR3 protein: CASSQGTGKNIQYF; J gene: TRBJ2-4; D gene: TRBD1; V gene: TRBV5-4; clone size: once
CDR3 DNA: TGTGCCACCGCGGCCACGGAGGCTACTGGGCAGTACTTC; CDR3 protein: CATAATEATGQYF; J gene: TRBJ2-7; D gene: -; V gene: TRBV2; clone size: -
CDR3 DNA: TGTGCCAGCAGTCCGGTCGGGGGGGCTGAGACCCAGTACTTC; CDR3 protein: CASSPVGGAETQYF; J gene: TRBJ2-5; D gene: TRBD2; V gene: TRBV6-1; clone size: -